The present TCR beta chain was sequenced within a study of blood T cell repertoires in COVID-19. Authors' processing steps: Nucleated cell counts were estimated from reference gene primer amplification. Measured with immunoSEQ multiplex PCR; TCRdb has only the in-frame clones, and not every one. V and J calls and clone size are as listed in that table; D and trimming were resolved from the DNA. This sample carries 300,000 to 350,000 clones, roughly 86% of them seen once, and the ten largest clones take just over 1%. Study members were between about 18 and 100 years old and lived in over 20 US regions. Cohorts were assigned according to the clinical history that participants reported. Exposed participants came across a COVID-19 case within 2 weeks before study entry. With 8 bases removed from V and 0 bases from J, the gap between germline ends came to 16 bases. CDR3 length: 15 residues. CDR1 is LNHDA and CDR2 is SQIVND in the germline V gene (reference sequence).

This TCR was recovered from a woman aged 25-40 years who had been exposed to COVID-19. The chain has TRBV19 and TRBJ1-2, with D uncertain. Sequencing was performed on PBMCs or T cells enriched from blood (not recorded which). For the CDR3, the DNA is TGTGCCAGTGAAACAGTGATGAAATCTAACTATGGCTACACCTTC. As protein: CASETVMKSNYGYTF.